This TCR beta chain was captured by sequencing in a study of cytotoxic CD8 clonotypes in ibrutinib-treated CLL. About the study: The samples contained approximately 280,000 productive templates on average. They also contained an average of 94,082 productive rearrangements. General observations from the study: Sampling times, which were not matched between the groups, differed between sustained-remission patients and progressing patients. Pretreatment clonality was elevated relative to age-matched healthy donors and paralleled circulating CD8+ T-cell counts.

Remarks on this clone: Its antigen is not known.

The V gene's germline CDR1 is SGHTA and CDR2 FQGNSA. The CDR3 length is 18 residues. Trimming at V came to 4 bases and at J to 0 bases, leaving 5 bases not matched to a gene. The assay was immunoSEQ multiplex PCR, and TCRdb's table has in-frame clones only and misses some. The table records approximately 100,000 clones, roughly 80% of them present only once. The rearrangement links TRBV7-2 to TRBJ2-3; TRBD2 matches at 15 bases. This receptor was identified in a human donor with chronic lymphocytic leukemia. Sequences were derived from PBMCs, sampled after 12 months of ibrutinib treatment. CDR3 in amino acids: CASSSGLAGGPSTDTQYF. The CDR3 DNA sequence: TGTGCCAGCAGCTCCGGACTAGCGGGGGGGCCTAGCACAGATACGCAGTATTTT.